Sequencing of this T cell receptor (beta chain) was carried out in a study of PD-1 blockade in classical Hodgkin lymphoma. Profiled with immunoSEQ multiplex PCR; TCRdb holds only in-frame clones, not every one. Of under 75,000 clones in the sample, around nine tenths were seen once. Germline V gene sequence: CDR1 MGHRA, CDR2 YSYEKL. The V gene lost 1 base and the J gene lost 9 bases, with 16 bases spanning the gap. The length of the CDR3 is 16 residues. Findings and limits, study-wide: Initiation of nivolumab under 1 year after ASCT led to exclusion of patients. Partial responders and progressors had significantly lower baseline TCR diversity. Whatever underlies the repertoire differences (possibly disease activity or prior therapy) remains undefined.

All trial patients relapsed after autologous stem cell transplantation. Complete response, partial response or progressive disease constituted the best response categories observed. This clone was seen only once. The antigen is unknown. This clonotype originated in a human donor with classical Hodgkin lymphoma. The chain is built from TRBV4-1 and TRBJ1-6; no reliable D call. The specimen was peripheral blood mononuclear cells (PBMCs), collected before the second cycle of nivolumab. For the CDR3, the DNA is TGCGCCAGCAGCCAAGTGCCATCTGCTTTATCTTCACCCCTCCACTTT. As protein: CASSQVPSALSSPLHF.